The rows below give T cell receptor beta chains drawn from one sample of a study of T-cell reconstitution after alpha-beta-depleted transplantation in children. TCRdb analysed the PCR reads with MiXCR anew, one entry per CDR3 protein. Seen here are 500,000 or so distinct CDR3 sequences, over 25% observed once, and the top ten hold approximately 2.3%. The sequencing here drew on PBMCs from the stem cell graft donor, taken from the stem cell graft. The receptors derive from a human donor who donated a stem cell graft to a child with aplastic anemia. CDR3s include the opening cysteine and the closing phenylalanine or tryptophan. The order of the fields is V gene, D gene, J gene, clone size, CDR3 protein, CDR3 DNA. D genes are given only for firm matches. Expanded clones are given a class, and other clones once, few, many or no size at all.

TRBV27,.,TRBJ2-5,.,CASRLGWVWYF,TGTGCCAGCAGACTCGGGTGGGTCTGGTACTTC
TRBV10-3,TRBD1,TRBJ2-6,many,CAIRRQGTGANVLTF,TGTGCCATCAGACGACAGGGCACGGGGGCCAACGTCCTGACTTTC
TRBV9,.,TRBJ2-4,once,CASSLEEKEGDIQYF,TGTGCCAGCAGCCTAGAGGAAAAAGAAGGGGACATTCAGTACTTC
TRBV12-3/TRBV12-4,.,TRBJ1-1,once,CASSAGRLGTEAFF,TGTGCCAGCAGTGCGGGACGGTTGGGCACTGAAGCTTTCTTT
TRBV10-3,TRBD2,TRBJ2-1,few,CAISASGRAGEQFF,TGTGCCATCAGCGCTAGCGGGAGGGCGGGTGAGCAGTTCTTC
TRBV20-1,.,TRBJ1-2,.,CSASEGVEDGYTF,TGCAGTGCTAGTGAGGGGGTAGAGGATGGCTACACCTTC
TRBV12-3/TRBV12-4,.,TRBJ2-2,.,CASSLGTTPTGELFF,TGTGCCAGCAGTTTAGGGACTACTCCCACCGGGGAGCTGTTTTTT
TRBV4-3,TRBD2,TRBJ2-2,.,CASSQSSGRAVTGELFF,TGCGCCAGCAGCCAGTCTAGCGGGAGGGCCGTTACCGGGGAGCTGTTTTTT
TRBV29-1,TRBD1,TRBJ1-1,.,CSAWGDRGQAFF,TGCAGCGCTTGGGGGGACAGGGGGCAAGCTTTCTTT
TRBV5-1,TRBD1,TRBJ1-4,.,CASRSQGATNEKLFF,TGCGCCAGCAGGTCCCAGGGGGCAACTAATGAAAAACTGTTTTTT
TRBV4-1,TRBD2,TRBJ2-7,once,CASSHGASGIYEQYF,TGCGCCAGCAGCCACGGGGCTAGCGGGATCTACGAGCAGTACTTC
TRBV27,.,TRBJ1-1,.,CASSITSNTEAFF,TGTGCCAGCAGCATCACATCGAACACTGAAGCTTTCTTT
TRBV6-1,TRBD1,TRBJ1-5,.,CASSKGTGTENSNQPQHF,TGTGCCAGCAGTAAAGGGACAGGGACTGAAAATAGCAATCAGCCCCAGCATTTT
TRBV12-3/TRBV12-4,.,TRBJ1-2,.,CASSNGTNYGYTF,TGTGCCAGCAGTAACGGGACTAACTATGGCTACACCTTC
TRBV5-1,TRBD1,TRBJ1-1,.,CASSSGQGAPAFF,TGCGCCAGCAGCTCAGGACAGGGGGCCCCAGCTTTCTTT
TRBV7-2,.,TRBJ1-2,.,CASSLAKRAYGYTF,TGTGCCAGCAGCTTAGCGAAGCGGGCCTATGGCTACACCTTC
TRBV9,.,TRBJ1-6,few,CASSVSGFRGSPLHF,TGTGCCAGCAGCGTATCTGGCTTTCGAGGATCACCCCTCCACTTT
TRBV29-1,TRBD1,TRBJ2-5,few,CSVAGQAKETQYF,TGCAGCGTTGCGGGACAGGCGAAAGAGACCCAGTACTTC
TRBV18,.,TRBJ1-1,few,CASSPGFQNTEAFF,TGTGCCAGCTCACCGGGTTTTCAGAACACTGAAGCTTTCTTT
TRBV7-2,.,TRBJ1-2,.,CASSLVVGGNYGYTF,TGTGCCAGCAGCTTAGTAGTTGGGGGAAACTATGGCTACACCTTC
TRBV12-3/TRBV12-4,.,TRBJ2-1,.,CASRLMGGNEQFF,TGTGCCAGCAGATTGATGGGGGGCAATGAGCAGTTCTTC
TRBV5-6,.,TRBJ2-3,.,CASSLQSREDTQYF,TGTGCCAGCAGCTTGCAATCAAGGGAAGATACGCAGTATTTT
TRBV30,TRBD2,TRBJ2-5,few,CAWSVRTSGPLYQETQYF,TGTGCCTGGAGTGTTCGGACTAGCGGACCTTTGTACCAAGAGACCCAGTACTTC
TRBV27,.,TRBJ2-3,.,CASSFKGLHLGDTQYF,TGTGCCAGCAGTTTCAAGGGGCTCCACTTGGGAGATACGCAGTATTTT
TRBV11-1,TRBD2,TRBJ2-1,.,CASSLALRGLAGGSTTYNEQFF,TGTGCCAGCAGCTTAGCGCTTCGTGGTCTAGCGGGAGGTTCAACCACCTACAATGAGCAGTTCTTC
TRBV5-5,.,TRBJ1-2,once,CASSFMAYANYGYTF,TGTGCCAGCAGCTTTATGGCCTACGCTAACTATGGCTACACCTTC
TRBV6-1,.,TRBJ1-5,.,CASRTRQSGNQPQHF,TGTGCCAGCAGGACCCGACAGAGCGGCAATCAGCCCCAGCATTTT
TRBV20-1,.,TRBJ1-1,few,CSTNRGGTEAFF,TGCAGTACTAATAGGGGAGGCACTGAAGCTTTCTTT
TRBV6-5,TRBD1,TRBJ2-1,few,CASSSTGGSVNNEQFF,TGTGCCAGCAGTTCCACAGGGGGGAGTGTAAACAATGAGCAGTTCTTC
TRBV19,TRBD1,TRBJ2-7,.,CASSVGLQGVSYEQYF,TGTGCCAGTAGTGTCGGATTACAGGGGGTCTCCTACGAGCAGTACTTC
TRBV30,.,TRBJ2-7,.,CAWSVHETYEQYF,TGTGCCTGGAGTGTACACGAAACCTACGAGCAGTACTTC
TRBV29-1,.,TRBJ2-7,few,CSVVRGSYEQYF,TGCAGCGTTGTTCGCGGGTCCTACGAGCAGTACTTC
TRBV12-3/TRBV12-4,.,TRBJ2-7,.,CASSIGRISYEQYF,TGTGCCAGCAGTATTGGACGGATTTCCTACGAGCAGTACTTC
TRBV7-9,TRBD2,TRBJ2-3,.,CASSLIPTSGMTQYF,TGTGCCAGCAGCTTAATCCCGACTAGCGGGATGACGCAGTATTTT
TRBV16,.,TRBJ2-2,.,CASSPKRGLNTGELFF,TGTGCCAGCAGCCCGAAACGGGGGTTAAACACCGGGGAGCTGTTTTTT
TRBV7-9,TRBD1,TRBJ2-5,few,CASSLSDRAETQYF,TGTGCCAGCAGCTTAAGTGACAGGGCGGAGACCCAGTACTTC
TRBV7-8,TRBD2,TRBJ2-3,.,CASSFPLGGLGVITDTQYF,TGTGCCAGCAGCTTTCCCTTAGGAGGACTAGGGGTAATCACAGATACGCAGTATTTT
TRBV18,.,TRBJ2-1,.,CASSPSELQRGNEQFF,TGTGCCAGCTCGCCCTCGGAGCTACAAAGGGGAAATGAGCAGTTCTTC
TRBV29-1,.,TRBJ2-3,.,CSGGADTQYF,TGCAGCGGTGGGGCAGATACGCAGTATTTT
TRBV6-1,.,TRBJ2-1,.,CASRKGKKENEQFF,TGTGCCAGCAGGAAAGGGAAGAAGGAGAATGAGCAGTTCTTC